Listed below are T cell receptor beta chains from one sample, sequenced in a study of blood T cell repertoires in COVID-19. The method was immunoSEQ multiplex PCR; TCRdb's version includes in-frame clones alone and lacks a portion of them. The repertoire includes fewer than 350,000 clones, more than 70% of them detected once, and roughly 7.1% sits in the top ten. The sequenced material came from peripheral blood. These receptors were collected from a woman aged 45-65 years who had recovered from COVID-19. The CDR3 runs from the conserved cysteine through the conserved F or W. The D gene is left open where the match is weak. The size entry is marked missing in some rows and otherwise reads once, few, many or a size class.

v_gene	len	j_gene	d_gene	abundance	CDR3aa	CDR3nt
TRBV7-2	13	TRBJ2-1	NA	NA	CASSLVVRDEQFF	TGTGCCAGCAGCTTAGTAGTCCGGGATGAGCAGTTCTTC
TRBV12-3/TRBV12-4	12	TRBJ1-3	NA	NA	CASSARSLTIYF	TGTGCCAGCAGTGCCAGGTCCCTCACCATATATTTT
TRBV19	15	TRBJ2-1	TRBD1	NA	CASSMGDRVNNEQFF	TGTGCCAGTAGCATGGGGGACAGGGTTAACAATGAGCAGTTCTTC
TRBV6-2/TRBV6-3	16	TRBJ1-5	TRBD1	NA	CASSYESGAGGQPQHF	TGTGCCAGCAGTTACGAATCCGGGGCAGGGGGACAGCCCCAGCATTTT
TRBV12-3/TRBV12-4	13	TRBJ2-5	NA	NA	CASRRGRQETQYF	TGTGCCAGCCGCCGAGGCCGGCAAGAGACCCAGTACTTC
TRBV6-2/TRBV6-3	12	TRBJ2-7	NA	NA	CASTPPRGTLYF	TGTGCCAGCACCCCCCCCCGCGGGACTCTCTACTTC
TRBV5-1	16	TRBJ2-3	NA	NA	CASSLDGDSSTDTQYF	TGCGCCAGCAGCTTGGATGGTGACTCTAGCACAGATACGCAGTATTTT
TRBV28	15	TRBJ2-2	TRBD2	NA	CASSFASGYHGELFF	TGTGCCAGCAGTTTTGCTAGCGGGTACCACGGGGAGCTGTTTTTT
TRBV9	15	TRBJ2-5	TRBD2	NA	CASSYSGGNKETQYF	TGTGCCAGCAGCTATAGCGGGGGGAACAAAGAGACCCAGTACTTC
TRBV29-1	12	TRBJ2-7	NA	NA	CSVVAGTYEQYF	TGCAGCGTTGTGGCAGGAACCTACGAGCAGTACTTC
TRBV18	14	TRBJ1-2	NA	NA	CASSPRPGDYGYTF	TGTGCCAGCTCACCACGCCCAGGGGACTATGGCTACACCTTC
TRBV10-3	13	TRBJ2-3	NA	NA	CAISVFGTDTQYF	TGTGCCATCAGTGTATTCGGCACAGATACGCAGTATTTT
TRBV21-1	17	TRBJ2-7	NA	NA	CASSKVALVTKTYEQYF	TGTGCCAGCAGCAAAGTAGCCTTAGTGACTAAGACCTACGAGCAGTACTTC
TRBV11-2	16	TRBJ1-3	TRBD1	once	CASSLAPGGLGNTIYF	TGTGCCAGCAGCTTAGCCCCAGGGGGCCTGGGAAACACCATATATTTT
TRBV7-9	14	TRBJ2-2	TRBD2	few	CASSGTSLTGELFF	TGTGCCAGCAGCGGGACTAGCTTGACCGGGGAGCTGTTTTTT
TRBV6-2/TRBV6-3	14	TRBJ1-2	TRBD1	NA	CASSRQGVNYGYTF	TGTGCCAGCAGTCGACAGGGGGTTAACTATGGCTACACCTTC
TRBV7-9	15	TRBJ2-3	TRBD1	NA	CASSLTGVPTDTQYF	TGTGCCAGCAGCTTGACAGGGGTCCCCACAGATACGCAGTATTTT
TRBV6-2/TRBV6-3	14	TRBJ2-3	NA	NA	CASSYSGSTDTQYF	TGTGCCAGCAGCTATAGTGGTTCGACAGATACGCAGTATTTT
TRBV5-1	16	TRBJ2-5	NA	NA	CASSWGPAPTKETQYF	TGCGCCAGCAGCTGGGGCCCAGCACCTACAAAAGAGACCCAGTACTTC
TRBV20-1	11	TRBJ1-2	NA	NA	CSAFPPSGYTF	TGCAGTGCTTTTCCACCTAGCGGCTACACCTTC
TRBV5-4	16	TRBJ2-1	TRBD2	NA	CASSFDPAGGVGEQFF	TGTGCCAGCAGTTTCGACCCAGCGGGGGGGGTTGGTGAGCAGTTCTTC
TRBV14	15	TRBJ1-1	TRBD1	NA	CASSHRQGGNTEAFF	TGTGCCAGCAGCCATAGACAGGGGGGTAACACTGAAGCTTTCTTT
TRBV19	14	TRBJ2-6	NA	NA	CASMEGGGANVLTF	TGTGCCAGTATGGAGGGAGGTGGGGCCAACGTCCTGACTTTC
TRBV28	16	TRBJ2-5	TRBD2	NA	CASSPGLAGARETQYF	TGTGCCAGCAGCCCCGGACTAGCGGGAGCGCGAGAGACCCAGTACTTC
TRBV19	18	TRBJ2-1	TRBD2	NA	CASSRTSGSHFSNNEQFF	TGTGCCAGTAGTAGGACTAGCGGGAGCCACTTCAGCAACAATGAGCAGTTCTTC
TRBV9	16	TRBJ1-2	NA	NA	CASSVDSTDSNYGYTF	TGTGCCAGCAGCGTAGATTCGACCGACTCTAACTATGGCTACACCTTC
TRBV6-2/TRBV6-3	18	TRBJ1-1	NA	NA	CASSFGQGFSSLYTEAFF	TGTGCCAGCAGTTTCGGACAAGGATTTTCTTCTTTGTACACTGAAGCTTTCTTT
TRBV7-2	16	TRBJ1-4	NA	NA	CASSLAGSGRGEKLFF	TGTGCCAGCAGCTTAGCAGGCTCCGGGAGGGGTGAAAAACTGTTTTTT
TRBV5-6	16	TRBJ1-3	TRBD1	NA	CASSLDRGISGNTIYF	TGTGCCAGCAGCTTGGACAGGGGAATCTCTGGAAACACCATATATTTT
TRBV5-4	16	TRBJ1-2	TRBD1	NA	CASSWGYGQGNYGYTF	TGTGCCAGCAGCTGGGGGTACGGACAGGGGAACTATGGCTACACCTTC
TRBV27	13	TRBJ1-2	NA	NA	CASSFAVNYGYTF	TGTGCCAGCAGTTTCGCGGTTAACTATGGCTACACCTTC
TRBV19	16	TRBJ2-2	NA	NA	CASSRTAASNTGELFF	TGTGCCAGTAGTAGGACAGCGGCCTCTAACACCGGGGAGCTGTTTTTT
TRBV29-1	14	TRBJ1-2	NA	once	CSVEMSDSNYGYTF	TGCAGCGTTGAAATGTCGGACTCAAACTATGGCTACACCTTC
TRBV5-6	14	TRBJ1-5	NA	NA	CASSFARGNQPQHF	TGTGCCAGCAGCTTTGCCAGAGGAAATCAGCCCCAGCATTTT
TRBV6-5	14	TRBJ1-2	TRBD1	NA	CASTPSGGESGYTF	TGTGCCAGTACTCCATCAGGGGGCGAATCGGGCTACACCTTC
TRBV10-3	14	TRBJ2-7	NA	NA	CAISESGSSGEQYF	TGTGCCATCAGTGAGTCGGGCTCGTCCGGAGAGCAGTACTTC
TRBV19	15	TRBJ1-3	NA	NA	CASSPWSYSGNTIYF	TGTGCCAGTAGTCCATGGAGTTACTCTGGAAACACCATATATTTT
TRBV20-1	11	TRBJ1-1	NA	NA	CSARGMGRAFF	TGCAGTGCTAGGGGGATGGGGCGAGCTTTCTTT
TRBV24-1	14	TRBJ1-5	NA	NA	CATAERVSTQPQHF	TGTGCCACGGCGGAGAGGGTTTCTACTCAGCCCCAGCATTTT
TRBV6-1	16	TRBJ1-2	TRBD1	once	CASSDPRTGASYGYTF	TGTGCCAGCAGTGATCCCAGGACAGGGGCGAGCTATGGCTACACCTTC
TRBV6-5	13	TRBJ1-2	TRBD1	NA	CASRAGGFYGYTF	TGTGCCAGCAGGGCAGGGGGCTTCTATGGCTACACCTTC
TRBV18	16	TRBJ2-3	NA	NA	CASSPIGLVSPDTQYF	TGTGCCAGCTCACCGATAGGCCTCGTTAGCCCAGATACGCAGTATTTT
TRBV12-3/TRBV12-4	13	TRBJ2-5	NA	NA	CASTLTPGETQYF	TGTGCCAGCACCCTAACACCGGGAGAGACCCAGTACTTC
TRBV28	15	TRBJ1-4	NA	NA	CASSRGGGTNEKLFF	TGTGCCAGCAGCCGCGGGGGGGGGACTAATGAAAAACTGTTTTTT
TRBV5-4	13	TRBJ2-7	TRBD1	NA	CASSLRQGSEQYF	TGTGCCAGCAGCCTAAGACAGGGATCCGAGCAGTACTTC
TRBV9	16	TRBJ1-3	NA	NA	CASSPRDGYSGNTIYF	TGTGCCAGCAGCCCGCGGGACGGTTACTCTGGAAACACCATATATTTT
TRBV7-3	14	TRBJ2-3	NA	NA	CASSLNPSADTQYF	TGTGCCAGCAGCTTAAATCCTAGCGCAGATACGCAGTATTTT
TRBV23-1	20	TRBJ1-3	TRBD1	NA	CASSQEDRGRRRNSGNTIYF	TGCGCCAGCAGTCAGGAGGACAGGGGGCGGCGGAGAAACTCTGGAAACACCATATATTTT
TRBV30	16	TRBJ2-3	TRBD2	NA	CAWSARTSGFTDTQYF	TGTGCCTGGAGTGCCCGGACTAGCGGGTTCACAGATACGCAGTATTTT
TRBV21-1	20	TRBJ2-3	NA	NA	CASSATPRSGGHLSTDTQYF	TGTGCCAGCAGCGCCACCCCGCGGAGCGGGGGGCATTTAAGCACAGATACGCAGTATTTT
TRBV19	14	TRBJ2-7	TRBD1	NA	CASSPRDRGGEQYF	TGTGCCAGTAGTCCACGGGACAGGGGTGGCGAGCAGTACTTC
TRBV3-1/TRBV3-2	16	TRBJ2-5	TRBD2	NA	CASSQVPPSGGETQYF	TGTGCCAGCAGCCAAGTTCCTCCTAGCGGGGGAGAGACCCAGTACTTC
TRBV19	13	TRBJ2-5	NA	NA	CASSPGSPETQYF	TGTGCCAGTAGTCCAGGGTCCCCGGAGACCCAGTACTTC
TRBV28	18	TRBJ1-6	NA	NA	CASSSPSGGTSYNSPLHF	TGTGCCAGCAGTTCACCCTCGGGAGGTACCTCCTATAATTCACCCCTCCACTTT
TRBV9	15	TRBJ2-1	TRBD2	NA	CASSVSSGTDNEQFF	TGTGCCAGCAGCGTAAGTAGCGGGACCGACAATGAGCAGTTCTTC
TRBV5-1	15	TRBJ2-7	TRBD1	few	CASSTGQGNSYEQYF	TGCGCCAGCAGCACCGGACAGGGGAACTCCTACGAGCAGTACTTC
TRBV28	13	TRBJ1-1	NA	NA	CASSFPGNTEAFF	TGTGCCAGCAGTTTCCCCGGGAACACTGAAGCTTTCTTT
TRBV6-2/TRBV6-3	13	TRBJ1-2	NA	NA	CASSKAGSDGYTF	TGTGCCAGCAGCAAAGCAGGGTCGGATGGCTACACCTTC
TRBV6-5	15	TRBJ1-1	TRBD1	NA	CASSSTGGGRTEAFF	TGTGCCAGCAGTTCGACAGGGGGCGGGAGGACTGAAGCTTTCTTT